This entry concerns a single T cell receptor (beta chain). Its antigen is unknown. One end of the junction fails to match germline, which may point to a read error. The authors sequenced TCR beta from blood CD8+ and CD4+ T cells. This record belongs to a study of CD8 T cells in Susac syndrome. Study-wide context: At the time of blood draw, patients with Susac syndrome were therapy-naive, receiving corticosteroids, or receiving intravenous immunoglobulin alone.

Germline V CDR1 and CDR2: SSHAT, FNYEAQ (reference sequence). This CDR3 has 13 residues. Notes on the study in general: CD4+ T cell repertoires in Susac syndrome lacked clonal expansion.

With random hexamers, about 0.5 to 1 ug RNA was reverse transcribed. The method of amplification for TCR beta CDR3 was immunoSEQ multiplex PCR, covering 54 Vbeta and 13 Jbeta. TCRdb redid the calling of the immunoSEQ multiplex PCR reads with MiXCR, one entry per CDR3 protein. The table has roughly 190,000 distinct CDR3 sequences, around 90% seen once; the top ten hold approximately 0.09%. This receptor was obtained from a human donor with Susac syndrome. The rearrangement links TRBV7-7 to TRBJ2-7, with a tentative D call TRBD1 (6 bases). Specimen: CD4+ T cells from PBMCs. CDR3 region: CASSFSGDHEQYF. CDR3 bases: TGTGCTAGCAGCTTCTCAGGGGATCACGAGCAGTACTTC. The full variable domain, completed using reference TRBV7-7 and TRBJ2-7, is GAGVSQSPRYKVTKRGQDVTLRCDPISSHATLYWYQQALGQGPEFLTYFNYEAQPDKSGLPSDRFSAERPEGSISTLTIQRTEQRDSAMYRCASSFSGDHEQYFGPGTRLTVT.